This T cell receptor beta chain was sequenced for a study of blood T cell repertoires in COVID-19. Assay: immunoSEQ multiplex PCR; the TCRdb copy retains only in-frame clones and omits some. Here the sample spans some 410,000 clones, 88% being singletons. V lost 7 bases and J lost 4; bases outside the gene matches: 6. The CDR3 extends over 13 amino acids. Participants were placed into cohorts based on the clinical history they reported. The chain recombines TRBV12-3 or TRBV12-4 with TRBJ1-2, with 7 nucleotides matching TRBD1. Material: PBMCs or T cells enriched from blood (not recorded which). This clonotype originated in a woman in her twenties or thirties with acute COVID-19. CDR3 bases: TGTGCCAGCATGAGGGGGCGGGGCTATGGCTACACCTTC. Translating gives CASMRGRGYGYTF.